One and the same sample provided the 24 T cell receptor beta chains below, sequenced in a study of blood T cell repertoires in COVID-19. Clones were read by immunoSEQ multiplex PCR, and TCRdb kept only the in-frame ones, dropping some. The top ten hold about 5% of the sample, which has fewer than 400,000 clones, 88% seen once. Material: PBMCs or T cells enriched from blood (not recorded which). These receptor sequences come from a man aged 30 to 39 who had recovered from COVID-19.

The CDR3 sequence is CASSLWREDTEAFF. The CDR3 nucleotides are TGCGCCAGCAGCTTGTGGCGGGAGGACACTGAAGCTTTCTTT. The chain employs TRBV5-1 and TRBJ1-1; D ambiguous. The CDR3 has 14 residues. The ends were cut back, 1 base at V and 3 bases at J, with 10 bases in the middle. Germline V gene data show CDR1 as SGHRS and CDR2 as YFSETQ. Supplemented by reference TRBV5-1 and TRBJ1-1, the full variable domain reads KAGVTQTPRYLIKTRGQQVTLSCSPISGHRSVSWYQQTPGQGLQFLFEYFSETQRNKGNFPGRFSGRQFSNSRSEMNVSTLELGDSALYLCASSLWREDTEAFFGQGTRLTVV.

The gene calls are TRBV7-9 and TRBJ1-1; D ambiguous. V dropped 3 bases and J dropped 6 bases, with 14 bases sitting between them. This CDR3 region has 14 residues. Germline assignment: CDR1 SEHNR and CDR2 FQNEAQ (reference sequence). CDR3 amino acids: CASSFDYLRAEAFF. The CDR3 nucleotides read TGTGCCAGCAGCTTCGACTACCTGAGGGCTGAAGCTTTCTTT. Full variable domain (remainder filled in from reference TRBV7-9 and TRBJ1-1): DTGVSQNPRHKITKRGQNVTFRCDPISEHNRLYWYRQTLGQGPEFLTYFQNEAQLEKSRLLSDRFSAERPKGSFSTLEIQRTEQGDSAMYLCASSFDYLRAEAFFGQGTRLTVV.

This chain joins TRBV29-1 and TRBJ1-4; 9 bases agree with TRBD1. Germline CDR1 SQVTM, CDR2 ANQGSEA. Losses at the gene ends were 7 bases for V and 9 bases for J; bases not matched to a gene: 9. The CDR3 sequence is 13 residues long. The DNA of the CDR3 is TGCAGCGCACGGGACAGGGAGAATCAAAAACTGTTTTTT. This sequence encodes CSARDRENQKLFF.

The V and J genes are TRBV2 and TRBJ2-2, with D perhaps matching TRBD2 (5 bases). V was pared by 8 bases and J by 6 bases, with 10 bases between. CDR3 length: 12 residues. The germline V gene encodes CDR1 SNHLY and CDR2 FYNNEI. CDR3 region: CASVGMSGELFF. The CDR3 bases are TGTGCCAGCGTCGGGATGTCCGGGGAGCTGTTTTTT.

The J gene is TRBJ2-7, the V gene TRBV27; the D gene is possibly TRBD1 (7 bases). Germline V gene lookup returns CDR1 MNHEY and CDR2 SMNVEV (reference sequence). This CDR3 has 12 amino acids. Trimming left V 6 bases short and J 5 bases short, with 11 bases between. Written as DNA, the CDR3 is TGTGCCAGCAGCCTCAGGGGGGACGAGCAGTACTTC. Protein product: CASSLRGDEQYF.

The chain uses TRBV4-1 and TRBJ1-4; 7 bases are a match to TRBD1. The CDR3 spans 16 residues. Trimming cost V 1 base and J 7 bases; bases outside gene matches: 9. Germline V lookup: CDR1 MGHRA, CDR2 YSYEKL. The CDR3 DNA reads TGCGCCAGCAGCCAAGGCCTGACAGGGTTTGGTGAAAAACTGTTTTTT. Its protein product is CASSQGLTGFGEKLFF.

In this sample, this clone turned up a few times. The CDR3 protein is CASSLQFPGQGFFGELFF. The CDR3 nucleotides are TGTGCCAGTAGTCTTCAATTTCCGGGACAGGGATTTTTCGGGGAGCTGTTTTTT. The chain couples TRBV19 to TRBJ2-2; 9 bases are shared with TRBD1. CDR3 length: 18 residues. V trimming: 5 bases; J trimming: 7 bases; junction bases outside the gene matches: 17. Germline V gene data show CDR1 as LNHDA and CDR2 as SQIVND (reference sequence).

The CDR3 loop is CASSLAGQGVETQYF. CDR3 sequence (DNA): TGCGCCAGCAGCTTGGCGGGACAGGGGGTTGAGACCCAGTACTTC. The rearrangement uses TRBV5-1 and TRBJ2-5; 11 nucleotides match TRBD1. This CDR3 comprises 15 residues. V was pared by 0 bases and J by 5 bases, with 3 bases of the junction left unmatched. Germline CDR1 is SGHRS and CDR2 is YFSETQ.

A single count supports this clone. The V gene is TRBV23-1, the J gene TRBJ2-1; D may be TRBD2 (5 bases). TRBV23-1 is classed as an ORF, of uncertain function. Trimming took 3 bases from V and 0 from J, leaving 24 bases between them. This CDR3 comprises 20 residues. The DNA for the CDR3 is TGCGCCAGCAGTCATTCAGGACTCTCCAAACCTTGGAGCTCCTACAATGAGCAGTTCTTC. Encoded protein: CASSHSGLSKPWSSYNEQFF.

The J gene is TRBJ2-2, the V gene TRBV28; maybe TRBD2 (6 bases). The CDR3 sequence is 16 residues long. V lost 8 bases, J lost 4 bases, and 20 bases lay in between. The V gene's germline CDR1 is MDHEN and CDR2 SYDVKM. CDR3 in amino acids: CASVGPGGLFTGELFF. The DNA for the CDR3 is TGTGCCAGCGTAGGTCCCGGCGGACTATTCACCGGGGAGCTGTTTTTT.

This chain uses TRBV10-1 with TRBJ2-2; a possible D gene is TRBD2 (6 bases). The germline V and J ends were trimmed by 3 bases and 10 bases, with 18 bases remaining between them. The CDR3 runs to 15 residues. The germline CDR1 and CDR2 sequences are WNHNN and SYGVQD (reference sequence). CDR3 sequence (DNA): TGCGCCAGCAGTGATCTCGGGGGTGCTGCCGAGGAGCTGTTTTTT. Translation gives CASSDLGGAAEELFF.

V and J are TRBV28 and TRBJ1-4, with D possibly TRBD1 on 6 matching bases. CDR3 length: 15 amino acids. Per germline, CDR1 MDHEN and CDR2 SYDVKM. V was shortened by 1 base and J by 8 bases, with 14 bases between the two germline ends. For the CDR3, the DNA is TGTGCCAGCAGTTTATCCGGGGGGGCTCGGGAAAAACTGTTTTTT. Amino acids: CASSLSGGAREKLFF.

V is TRBV5-5 and J is TRBJ2-5, with 9 bases lining up with TRBD2. This CDR3 has 15 amino acids. Germline loops: CDR1 SGHKS, CDR2 YYEKEE (reference sequence). The junction had 3 bases not matched to a gene; V was cut back by 1 base and J by 2 bases. This chain's CDR3 is CASSLISGGQETQYF. For the CDR3, the DNA is TGTGCCAGCAGCTTGATCAGCGGGGGGCAAGAGACCCAGTACTTC.

The V gene is TRBV12-3 or TRBV12-4, the J gene TRBJ1-1, with D uncertain. There are 13 residues in the CDR3. V was clipped by 8 bases and J by 0 bases, with 10 bases between them. CDR3 sequence: CASEYGLNTEAFF. In nucleotides, the CDR3 is TGTGCCAGCGAATACGGGTTGAACACTGAAGCTTTCTTT.

Comment on this clone: Within the sample, other DNA sequences also encode this same CDR3. This chain links TRBV18 with TRBJ2-7; 7 bases agree with TRBD1. Trimming removed 3 bases from V and 7 bases from J; junction bases left unmatched: 3. This CDR3 region has 12 residues. Germline values: CDR1 KGHSH, CDR2 LQKENI. The CDR3 DNA reads as TGTGCCAGCTCACCGGGGACAGCAGAGCAGTACTTC. Translating gives CASSPGTAEQYF. Full variable domain (outside the CDR3, taken from reference TRBV18 and TRBJ2-7): NAGVMQNPRHLVRRRGQEARLRCSPMKGHSHVYWYRQLPEEGLKFMVYLQKENIIDESGMPKERFSAEFPKEGPSILRIQQVVRGDSAAYFCASSPGTAEQYFGPGTRLTVT.

The V call is TRBV14, the J call TRBJ1-2; a possible D gene is TRBD1 (6 bases). Trimming took off 0 bases at V and 6 bases at J, with 17 bases between the two ends. In germline, CDR1 is SGHDN, CDR2 FVKESK. The CDR3 runs to 16 residues. DNA for the CDR3: TGTGCCAGCAGCCAAGATCAGGGCAGGGAGGGGGATGGCTACACCTTC. Amino acids: CASSQDQGREGDGYTF.

The J gene is TRBJ1-2, the V gene TRBV5-1; tentatively, D is TRBD1 (5 bases). The CDR3 spans 14 residues. Trimming left V 2 bases short and J 5 bases short, with 13 bases between. CDR1 is SGHRS and CDR2 is YFSETQ in the germline V gene. CDR3 protein: CASSFEGEGYGYTF. The CDR3 DNA is TGCGCCAGCAGCTTCGAAGGGGAGGGATATGGCTACACCTTC.

V gene TRBV3-1 (or the pseudogene TRBV3-2) combines with J gene TRBJ2-3, with 9 bases lining up with TRBD2. Germline trimming cut 4 bases from V and 2 bases from J; bases unmatched to any gene: 4. This CDR3 is 15 amino acids long. Germline CDR1 LGHDT, CDR2 YNNKEL (reference sequence). This CDR3 reads CASSPTSGLTDTQYF. The CDR3, as DNA: TGTGCCAGCAGCCCTACTAGCGGGCTCACAGATACGCAGTATTTT.

This rearrangement joins TRBV6-5 to TRBJ1-2; possibly TRBD1 for D (6 bases). Germline-derived CDR1 and CDR2 are MNHEY and SVGAGI. Trimming pared 2 bases from V and 5 bases from J, leaving 12 bases between. CDR3 size: 14 residues. CDR3 sequence (DNA): TGTGCCAGCAGTTACGGGGGCATAAAGTATGGCTACACCTTC. It encodes CASSYGGIKYGYTF.

The chain has TRBV7-8 and TRBJ1-2; D is undetermined. The CDR3 is 12 amino acids. Trimming pared 11 bases from V and 1 base from J, leaving 11 bases between. The V gene's germline CDR1 is SGHVS and CDR2 FQNEAQ. The CDR3 region is CASGPLNYGYTF. DNA of the CDR3: TGTGCCTCTGGGCCGCTTAACTATGGCTACACCTTC.

The rearrangement uses TRBV3-1 (or the pseudogene TRBV3-2) and TRBJ1-6; unclear D gene. V gave up 0 bases and J gave up 0 bases, with 9 bases separating them. Germline V gives CDR1 LGHDT, CDR2 YNNKEL (reference sequence). This CDR3 region has 17 residues. CDR3 nucleotides: TGTGCCAGCAGCCAAGATGTTGGGAGCTCCTATAATTCACCCCTCCACTTT. This encodes CASSQDVGSSYNSPLHF.

The J gene is TRBJ1-4, the V gene TRBV28; D is unclear. Germline V gene data show CDR1 as MDHEN and CDR2 as SYDVKM. The CDR3 loop spans 12 amino acids. Trimming removed 3 bases from V and 7 bases from J, with 6 bases in between. The CDR3 DNA reads TGTGCCAGCAGTTTCGGAGGTGAAAAACTGTTTTTT. The encoded protein is CASSFGGEKLFF.

The J gene is TRBJ1-2, the V gene TRBV12-3 or TRBV12-4; D gene ambiguous. The CDR3 length is 12 residues. V lost 6 bases and J lost 4, with 9 bases in between. The CDR3: CASSRGVYGYTF. The CDR3 DNA sequence: TGTGCCAGCAGCCGGGGAGTCTATGGCTACACCTTC.

In this sample, this clone turned up a few times. The V and J genes are TRBV28 and TRBJ1-1; 7 bases are a match to TRBD1. The V and J ends lost 5 bases and 7 bases, in that order; junction bases with no gene match: 13. Germline V lookup: CDR1 MDHEN, CDR2 SYDVKM. The CDR3 runs 15 residues. CDR3 in DNA: TGTGCCAGCAGTCCCCGGACAGGTTCCACTTTTGAAGCTTTCTTT. Residues: CASSPRTGSTFEAFF.